The 22 T cell receptor beta chains given below trace back to one sample, sequenced in a study of beta chain features in type 1 diabetes. Expressed TCRB transcripts were sequenced because the entire RNA isolate underwent reverse transcription. TCRdb's table, derived via immunoSEQ multiplex PCR, lists solely in-frame clones and lacks some. The sample has some 410,000 clones, roughly an eighth seen once. Material: naive CD4+ T cells from blood. The receptors come from a woman younger than 35 in good health.

This clone was seen more than once but under ten times. The chain couples TRBV7-2 to TRBJ2-7; maybe TRBD1 (5 bases). Per the germline V gene, CDR1 is SGHTA and CDR2 is FQGNSA. The CDR3 totals 15 residues. V dropped 4 bases and J dropped 6 bases, with 19 bases sitting between them. The CDR3, as DNA: TGTGCCAGCAGCTATTTAGGGGAATTTGGATCCGAGCAGTACTTC. This encodes CASSYLGEFGSEQYF.

This chain joins TRBV21-1 and TRBJ2-1; the table's D gene call, TRBD2, was not cross checked with the DNA. TRBV21-1 is a recognized pseudogene. This CDR3 has 15 amino acids. Written as DNA, the CDR3 is TGTGCCAGCAGCAATGCAGCGGGAGACCTAGATGAGCAGTTCTTC. This translates into CASSNAAGDLDEQFF.

This chain uses TRBV5-1 with TRBJ2-7, with TRBD2 as a possible D gene (6 bases). With 0 bases removed from V and 6 bases from J, the gap between germline ends came to 16 bases. Germline CDR1 is SGHRS and CDR2 is YFSETQ. The CDR3 sequence is 15 residues long. As DNA, the CDR3 is TGCGCCAGCAGCTTGGAAGGGACTGGGGCAGGCGAGCAGTACTTC. It encodes CASSLEGTGAGEQYF.

V gene TRBV7-2 combines with J gene TRBJ2-6; 7 nucleotides agree with TRBD1. From germline, CDR1 is SGHTA and CDR2 FQGNSA. With 2 bases clipped from V and 0 bases from J, the junction kept 4 bases outside the gene matches. The CDR3 has 17 residues. CDR3 bases: TGTGCCAGCAGCTTAATGGGACAGATCTCTGGGGCCAACGTCCTGACTTTC. Protein sequence: CASSLMGQISGANVLTF.

This clone has a handful of counts. The V and J genes are TRBV28 and TRBJ2-3; perhaps TRBD1 as D (6 bases). V shed 4 bases and J shed 6 bases, with 17 bases lying between them. The length of the CDR3 is 15 residues. From germline, CDR1 is MDHEN and CDR2 SYDVKM. The CDR3 DNA is TGTGCCAGCAGTTCCTCCGGGACATCCACGGATACGCAGTATTTT. Translating gives CASSSSGTSTDTQYF.

This clone was seen more than once but under ten times. J is TRBJ2-2 and V is TRBV19; D possibly uses TRBD1 or TRBD2 (6 bases each). Trimming took off 6 bases at V and 5 bases at J, with 10 bases between the two ends. The germline gives CDR1 LNHDA, CDR2 SQIVND (reference sequence). The CDR3 extends over 13 amino acids. CDR3 DNA sequence: TGTGCCAGTAGGCTAGGGGGGACCGGGGAGCTGTTTTTT. Protein: CASRLGGTGELFF.

V and J are TRBV30 and TRBJ2-3, with TRBD1 identical over 7 bases. In germline, CDR1 is GTSNPN, CDR2 SVGIG (reference sequence). The trim removed 6 bases at V and 1 base at J, leaving 7 bases unmatched. CDR3 size: 14 residues. CDR3 amino acids: CACPRGLRTDTQYF. DNA for the CDR3: TGTGCCTGCCCCAGGGGGTTGCGCACAGATACGCAGTATTTT.

The gene calls are TRBV7-3 and TRBJ2-1; D gene ambiguous. Germline CDR1 SGHTA, CDR2 FQGTGA. The CDR3 consists of 13 residues. Trimming removed 8 bases at V and 5 bases at J, with 13 bases between. The CDR3 coding sequence is TGTGCCAGCGGCAGAAACGCAGACAATGAGCAGTTCTTC. Residues: CASGRNADNEQFF.

This clone came up a few times. The CDR3 loop reads CASSLGASGRALTYNEQFF. CDR3 nucleotides: TGTGCCAGCAGCTTAGGGGCTAGCGGGAGGGCCTTAACCTACAATGAGCAGTTCTTC. The chain links TRBV7-9 to TRBJ2-1; 12 bases line up with TRBD2. Germline-derived CDR1 and CDR2 are SEHNR and FQNEAQ (reference sequence). V dropped 1 base and J dropped 2; count of bases not matched to a gene: 9. The CDR3 covers 19 residues.

V and J are TRBV21-1 and TRBJ1-2. TRBV21-1 is deemed a pseudogene. This CDR3 region has 16 residues. The CDR3 region is CASSKGPGNRDYGYTF. The CDR3 DNA is TGTGCCAGCAGCAAAGGCCCGGGGAATCGGGACTATGGCTACACCTTC.

The chain recombines TRBV5-1 with TRBJ2-5; D gene uncertain. Germline assignment: CDR1 SGHRS and CDR2 YFSETQ. V was shortened by 4 bases and J by 1 base, with 11 bases between the two germline ends. The CDR3 has 14 amino acids. CDR3 amino acids: CASSPLWSQETQYF. The CDR3 nucleotides are TGCGCCAGCAGCCCGCTGTGGTCCCAAGAGACCCAGTACTTC.

The table lists this clone with a few counts. The rearrangement joins TRBV18 to TRBJ1-2; a possible D gene is TRBD1 (6 bases). This CDR3 has 14 residues. V lost 4 bases, J lost 7 bases, and 16 bases lay in between. Germline CDR1 reads KGHSH; CDR2 reads LQKENI. The CDR3 sequence is CASSRLGTSGGYTF. The CDR3 DNA follows: TGTGCCAGCTCACGACTTGGGACAAGTGGTGGCTACACCTTC.

This clone was seen a handful of times. The chain joins TRBV14 to TRBJ2-3; perhaps TRBD1 as D (6 bases). This CDR3 region has 16 residues. CDR1 and CDR2 from the germline V gene are SGHDN and FVKESK. Trimming took off 0 bases at V and 2 bases at J, with 12 bases between the two ends. CDR3 residues: CASSQDDRQATDTQYF. CDR3 coding DNA: TGTGCCAGCAGCCAAGACGACAGACAGGCCACAGATACGCAGTATTTT. The entire variable domain, with the rest obtained from reference TRBV14 and TRBJ2-3, is as follows: EAGVTQFPSHSVIEKGQTVTLRCDPISGHDNLYWYRRVMGKEIKFLLHFVKESKQDESGMPNNRFLAERTGGTYSTLKVQPAELEDSGVYFCASSQDDRQATDTQYFGPGTRLTVL.

The rearrangement links TRBV28 to TRBJ1-1; D unresolved. This CDR3 is 12 amino acids long. Trimming pared 4 bases from V and 6 bases from J, leaving 9 bases between. Per germline, CDR1 MDHEN and CDR2 SYDVKM. The CDR3 sequence: CASSSGRAEAFF. Written as DNA, the CDR3 is TGTGCCAGCAGTTCCGGTAGAGCTGAAGCTTTCTTT. The full variable domain, with the rest looked up from reference TRBV28 and TRBJ1-1, is DVKVTQSSRYLVKRTGEKVFLECVQDMDHENMFWYRQDPGLGLRLIYFSYDVKMKEKGDIPEGYSVSREKKERFSLILESASTNQTSMYLCASSSGRAEAFFGQGTRLTVV.

The chain has TRBV7-9 and TRBJ2-5; D is uncertain. There are 13 residues in the CDR3. CDR1 is SEHNR and CDR2 is FQNEAQ in the germline V gene (reference sequence). V lost 0 bases to trimming and J lost 5 bases, with 7 bases between them. This CDR3 reads CASSLAQGETQYF. In nucleotides, the CDR3 is TGTGCCAGCAGCTTAGCGCAAGGGGAGACCCAGTACTTC.

This clone was observed a few times. J is TRBJ2-6 and V is TRBV14, with D perhaps matching TRBD1 or TRBD2 (5 bases each). V lost 3 bases and J lost 2, with 14 bases in between. The CDR3 spans 17 residues. CDR1 is SGHDN and CDR2 is FVKESK in the germline V gene. The CDR3 sequence: CASSQPFGAAGANVLTF. The CDR3 region has the DNA TGTGCCAGCAGCCAGCCCTTCGGGGCGGCTGGGGCCAACGTCCTGACTTTC.

The rearrangement uses TRBV7-3 and TRBJ2-1, with 10 bases aligning to TRBD2. There are 14 residues in the CDR3. With V trimmed by 7 bases and J by 9 bases, 9 bases remained unmatched. Germline V gene lookup returns CDR1 SGHTA and CDR2 FQGTGA. In DNA, the CDR3 is TGTGCCAGCAAACCGGGACTAGCGTCCACTGAGCAGTTCTTC. It yields the protein CASKPGLASTEQFF.

This clone appeared a few times. The chain carries TRBV2 and TRBJ2-7, with TRBD2 identical over 7 bases. The germline CDR1 and CDR2 sequences are SNHLY and FYNNEI. CDR3 size: 14 residues. Trimming took 6 bases from V and 2 from J; bases not matched to a gene: 7. The CDR3 sequence: CASRRLAGAYEQYF. In DNA form, the CDR3 reads TGTGCCAGCAGACGACTAGCAGGCGCCTACGAGCAGTACTTC.

CDR3 bases: TGTGCCAGCTCACCAACGGCGGGAGGGGAGACCCAGTACTTC. Its translation: CASSPTAGGETQYF. V is TRBV18 and J is TRBJ2-5; 9 bases match TRBD2. This CDR3 has 14 residues. CDR1 KGHSH and CDR2 LQKENI come from the germline V gene. Trimming at V came to 2 bases and at J to 5 bases, leaving 3 bases not matched to a gene.

This clone was seen a handful of times. The chain joins TRBV5-6 to TRBJ2-7, with TRBD1 as a possible D gene (5 bases). Germline V gene sequence: CDR1 SGHDT, CDR2 YYEEEE. The CDR3 has 12 residues. The ends were cut back, 0 bases at V and 13 bases at J, with 14 bases in the middle. The CDR3 sequence: CASSLGQLPLYF. CDR3 bases: TGTGCCAGCAGCTTGGGACAGTTACCCCTCTACTTC.

The chain combines TRBV7-2 with TRBJ1-6, with D uncertain. V was pared by 2 bases and J by 0 bases, with 11 bases between. Germline V gives CDR1 SGHTA, CDR2 FQGNSA. This CDR3 spans 17 amino acids. Written as DNA, the CDR3 is TGTGCCAGCAGCTTAAGGGCGAGCCACTCCTATAATTCACCCCTCCACTTT. This gives the protein CASSLRASHSYNSPLHF.

As to this clone: Relative to the germline gene, one junction end is altered; a read error may explain this. Other DNA variants within this sample encode the same CDR3. The J gene is TRBJ2-1, the V gene TRBV7-2; D might be TRBD2 (5 bases). Per the germline V gene, CDR1 is SGHTA and CDR2 is FQGNSA. The CDR3 is 11 residues long. The CDR3, as DNA: TGCGCCAGCGGAGGCTACAATGAGCAGTTCTTC. Residues: CASGGYNEQFF. Drawing the rest from reference TRBV7-2 and TRBJ2-1, the complete variable domain is GAGVSQSPSNKVTEKGKDVELRCDPISGHTALYWYRQSLGQGLEFLIYFQGNSAPDKSGLPSDRFSAERTGGSVSTLTIQRTQQEDSAVYLCASGGYNEQFFGPGTRLTVL.